This T cell receptor (beta chain) is drawn from a study of CD8 T cells in ankylosing spondylitis. Whole-study results and caveats: Previous work reported some of these motif variants in the synovial fluid and blood of reactive arthritis.

This clonotype was picked up many times. Its target is not known. TCRdb passed the 5' RACE reads through MiXCR, listing each CDR3 protein once. This sample carries 150,000 to 200,000 distinct CDR3 sequences, roughly 13% of them seen once, and the ten largest clones take roughly 11%. V gave up 10 bases and J gave up 5 bases, with 15 bases separating them. There are 12 residues in the CDR3. The TCR was taken from a female donor with ankylosing spondylitis or in good health (not recorded which). The genes are TRBV12-3 or TRBV12-4 and TRBJ2-7; maybe TRBD2 (5 bases). The sequenced sample consisted of blood, either unsorted or a sorted T cell fraction (not recorded which). The CDR3: CATRGQNHEQYF. The CDR3 DNA sequence: TGTGCCACTCGAGGGCAGAACCACGAGCAGTACTTC.